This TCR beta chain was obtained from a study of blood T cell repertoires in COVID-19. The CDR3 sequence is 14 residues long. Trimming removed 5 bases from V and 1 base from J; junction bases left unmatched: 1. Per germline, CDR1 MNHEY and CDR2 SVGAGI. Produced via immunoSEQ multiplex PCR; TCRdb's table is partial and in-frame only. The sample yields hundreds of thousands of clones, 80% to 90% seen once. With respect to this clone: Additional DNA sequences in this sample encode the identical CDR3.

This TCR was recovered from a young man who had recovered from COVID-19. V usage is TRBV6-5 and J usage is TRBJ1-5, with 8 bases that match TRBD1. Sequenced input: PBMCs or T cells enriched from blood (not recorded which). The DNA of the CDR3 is TGTGCCAGCAGTAGGACAGGGAGCAATCAGCCCCAGCATTTT. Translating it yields CASSRTGSNQPQHF.